This entry features one T cell receptor beta chain sequence. Its target is unknown. The protocol was immunoSEQ multiplex PCR, while the TCRdb copy is restricted to in-frame clones and leaves out a portion. The sample yields some 230,000 clones, under 95% seen once. Among the roughly 120 subjects of the validation cohort, separate from the roughly 650-subject first cohort, were the donors. From germline, CDR1 is MDHEN and CDR2 SYDVKM. The CDR3 length is 14 residues. Trimming cost V 3 bases and J 4 bases, with 13 bases left between them. The sample is drawn from a study of cytomegalovirus exposure and HLA in healthy donors. General study findings and limits: Many donors carried some public TCRs, although rarity characterized most TCR sequences. Specificity for CMV antigens was confirmed in vitro for three of the CMV-associated chains. The investigators catalogued 160 or so TCR beta chains as cytomegalovirus-associated.

The receptor was derived from a woman between 18 and 29 years old in good health and CMV-seronegative. The sample was PBMCs. The J gene is TRBJ2-7, the V gene TRBV28, with a possible D match to TRBD2 (5 bases). The chain's CDR3 is CASSFDGGRYEQYF. The CDR3 coding sequence is TGTGCCAGCAGTTTTGACGGCGGGCGGTACGAGCAGTACTTC. Full variable domain (remainder filled in from reference TRBV28 and TRBJ2-7): DVKVTQSSRYLVKRTGEKVFLECVQDMDHENMFWYRQDPGLGLRLIYFSYDVKMKEKGDIPEGYSVSREKKERFSLILESASTNQTSMYLCASSFDGGRYEQYFGPGTRLTVT.